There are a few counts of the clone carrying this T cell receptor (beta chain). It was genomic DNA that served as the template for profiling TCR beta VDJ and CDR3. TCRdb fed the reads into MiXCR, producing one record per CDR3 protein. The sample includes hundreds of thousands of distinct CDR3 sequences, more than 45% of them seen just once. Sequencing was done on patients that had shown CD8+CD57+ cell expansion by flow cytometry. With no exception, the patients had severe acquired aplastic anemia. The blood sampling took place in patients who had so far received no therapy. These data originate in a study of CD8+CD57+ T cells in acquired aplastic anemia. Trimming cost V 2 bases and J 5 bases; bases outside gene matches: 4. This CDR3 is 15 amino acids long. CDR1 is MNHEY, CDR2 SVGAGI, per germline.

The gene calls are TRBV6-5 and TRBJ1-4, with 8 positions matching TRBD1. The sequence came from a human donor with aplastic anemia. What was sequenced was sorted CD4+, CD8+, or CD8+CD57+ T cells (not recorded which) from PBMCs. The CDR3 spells CASSYDWDRNEKLFF. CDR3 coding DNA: TGTGCCAGCAGTTACGATTGGGACAGGAATGAAAAACTGTTTTTT.